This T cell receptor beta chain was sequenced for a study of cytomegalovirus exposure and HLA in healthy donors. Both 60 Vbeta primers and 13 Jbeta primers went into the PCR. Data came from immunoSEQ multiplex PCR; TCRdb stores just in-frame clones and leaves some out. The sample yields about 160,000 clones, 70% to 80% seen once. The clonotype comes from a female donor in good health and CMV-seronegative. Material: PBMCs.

CDR3 amino acids: CATSRDRGRSPLHF. CDR3 DNA: TGTGCCACCAGCAGAGATAGGGGTAGGTCACCCCTCCACTTT. V and J are TRBV15 and TRBJ1-6; a weak D match, TRBD1 (5 bases). Germline CDR1 LNHNV, CDR2 YYDKDF (reference sequence). The CDR3 is made up of 14 amino acids. V dropped 0 bases and J dropped 10 bases, with 10 bases sitting between them.